Below, 13 T cell receptor beta chains from the same sample are listed, as sequenced in a study of blood T cells in healthy people across ages. The use of a sample-barcoded 5' primer and a J-beta primer mix characterized a second PCR of roughly 6 to 11 cycles. TCRdb re-called the 5' RACE reads through MiXCR, storing one row per CDR3 protein. Among 1.5 million to 2 million distinct CDR3 sequences listed, roughly 28% were seen once. Sequencing was done on a sample of blood. The receptor set was obtained from a woman aged 25-40 years in good health.

This clonotype was seen many times. The chain combines TRBV20-1 with TRBJ1-6; 10 nucleotides line up with TRBD1. CDR3 length: 15 residues. The V and J ends lost 3 bases and 9 bases, in that order; junction bases with no gene match: 8. Germline CDR1 and CDR2: DFQATT and SNEGSKA (reference sequence). CDR3 sequence reads: CSASEKTGGVSPLHF. The CDR3 nucleotides read TGCAGTGCTAGCGAAAAGACAGGGGGCGTTTCACCCCTCCACTTT.

A note on this clonotype: Germline and junction disagree at one end, which may indicate a read error. This chain joins TRBV7-3 and TRBJ2-3; D is unclear. The CDR3 has 13 amino acids. Germline V gives CDR1 SGHTA, CDR2 FQGTGA. The CDR3 sequence is CANSPPTADTQYF. The CDR3, as DNA: TGTGCCAACAGCCCACCAACCGCAGATACGCAGTATTTT. Supplemented by reference TRBV7-3 and TRBJ2-3, the full variable domain reads GAGVSQTPSNKVTEKGKYVELRCDPISGHTALYWYRQSLGQGPEFLIYFQGTGAADDSGLPNDRFFAVRPEGSVSTLKIQRTERGDSAVYLCANSPPTADTQYFGPGTRLTVL.

This clonotype was seen only once. An end of the junction differs from the germline gene, which may be a read error. The chain couples TRBV20-1 to TRBJ2-1; TRBD2 matches at 7 bases. The CDR3 loop spans 15 amino acids. Germline CDR1 DFQATT, CDR2 SNEGSKA (reference sequence). CDR3 bases: TGCAGTGCTAGAGATCCGGAGGGACTACTCAATGAGCTGTTCTTC. Residues: CSARDPEGLLNELFF.

This clonotype was found a few times. V gene TRBV20-1 combines with J gene TRBJ2-3; D tentatively reads TRBD1 or TRBD2 (5 bases each). V was pared by 6 bases and J by 4 bases, with 23 bases between. Germline values: CDR1 DFQATT, CDR2 SNEGSKA (reference sequence). This CDR3 region has 16 residues. The CDR3 loop reads CSATPPGPQSADTQYF. Written as DNA, the CDR3 is TGCAGTGCCACCCCTCCGGGACCGCAATCAGCAGATACGCAGTATTTT.

This clonotype has at least ten counts. The chain carries TRBV5-4 and TRBJ1-1, with D unresolved. The V gene's germline CDR1 is SGHNT and CDR2 YYREEE (reference sequence). This CDR3 is built from 13 residues. The germline V and J ends were trimmed by 2 bases and 1 base, with 6 bases remaining between them. The CDR3 DNA reads TGTGCCAGCAGCTTACCGGAGAACACTGAAGCTTTCTTT. Translation: CASSLPENTEAFF. The complete variable domain, with remaining parts taken from reference TRBV5-4 and TRBJ1-1, reads ETGVTQSPTHLIKTRGQQVTLRCSSQSGHNTVSWYQQALGQGPQFIFQYYREEENGRGNFPPRFSGLQFPNYSSELNVNALELDDSALYLCASSLPENTEAFFGQGTRLTVV.

This chain links TRBV2 with TRBJ2-5; no clear D. This CDR3 is 12 amino acids long. V shed 7 bases and J shed 11 bases, with 17 bases lying between them. In germline, CDR1 is SNHLY, CDR2 FYNNEI. In DNA, the CDR3 is TGTGCCAGCACCCCCGAGTCGATTGAGCAGTACTTC. It encodes CASTPESIEQYF.

This clonotype has ten or more counts. The J gene is TRBJ1-4, the V gene TRBV5-1; D is undetermined. The CDR3 consists of 14 residues. V was trimmed by 1 base and J by 7 bases, leaving 11 bases between them. Germline V gene sequence: CDR1 SGHRS, CDR2 YFSETQ. The CDR3 DNA reads as TGCGCCAGCAGCTTGAACGATCCGGTTGAAAAACTGTTTTTT. The encoded protein is CASSLNDPVEKLFF.

The rearrangement joins TRBV7-9 to TRBJ2-1, with D hard to call. The germline V gene encodes CDR1 SEHNR and CDR2 FQNEAQ (reference sequence). The CDR3 loop spans 15 amino acids. The germline V and J ends were trimmed by 3 bases and 4 bases, with 13 bases remaining between them. This chain's CDR3 is CASSLGLGNYNEQFF. CDR3 DNA: TGTGCCAGCAGCTTGGGCCTGGGGAATTACAATGAGCAGTTCTTC.

This clonotype has just a few counts. The chain joins TRBV3-1 to TRBJ2-5; D is unresolved. Germline V gives CDR1 LGHDT, CDR2 YNNKEL (reference sequence). CDR3 length: 11 residues. V lost 8 bases and J 11 bases, leaving 15 bases between the germline ends. CDR3 DNA sequence: TGTGCCAGCCAGGACCTGGAAGAGCAGTACTTC. Translation: CASQDLEEQYF.

This clonotype was seen a handful of times. The CDR3 DNA sequence: TGTGCCAGCAGGACATCGCGGGCAGGGTATAGCAATCAGCCCCAGCATTTT. Protein sequence: CASRTSRAGYSNQPQHF. V usage is TRBV28 and J usage is TRBJ1-5; D possibly corresponds to TRBD1 (5 bases). Germline V CDR1 and CDR2: MDHEN, SYDVKM. The V end was cut by 6 bases, the J end by 0 bases, with 18 bases between. This CDR3 is 17 amino acids long.

The rearrangement uses TRBV12-3 or TRBV12-4 and TRBJ2-5, with 9 bases matching TRBD2. V gave up 5 bases and J gave up 2 bases; unmatched junction bases: 6. This CDR3 contains 15 residues. The CDR3 DNA follows: TGTGCCAGCAGTGGAGAGCTAGCGGGGCAAGAGACCCAGTACTTC. Its protein product is CASSGELAGQETQYF.

This clonotype has at least ten counts. This chain joins TRBV6-5 and TRBJ2-1, with TRBD2 identical over 10 bases. This CDR3 is 17 amino acids long. Germline V CDR1 and CDR2: MNHEY, SVGAGI. Unmatched junction bases numbered 7, after V lost 2 bases and J lost 3 bases. The DNA of the CDR3 is TGTGCCAGCAGTTACCTTTTACTAGCGGGAAGCTACAATGAGCAGTTCTTC. Its translation: CASSYLLLAGSYNEQFF.

On this clonotype: Its ends do not fully match the called genes, so a read error is possible. The genes are TRBV29-1 and TRBJ2-3; D is uncertain. This CDR3 spans 15 amino acids. CDR1 is SQVTM and CDR2 is ANQGSEA in the germline V gene. CDR3 in DNA: TGCAGCGTTGAACAGGTTTCGACGGGTACAGATACGCGGTATTTT. This sequence encodes CSVEQVSTGTDTRYF.